This TCR beta chain was identified in a study of response to subunit inactivated influenza vaccine (dated by TCRdb to 2017 to 2018). In terms of the full investigation: Deep quantitative profiling of the T cell receptor repertoire was used in the study to follow responses to a trivalent subunit inactivated influenza vaccine.

The protocol used for the library was RT-PCR. The listed sequencing device is Illumina HiSeq 2500. In TCRdb, the public reads were trimmed at Q25 with fastp and aligned with MiXCR, with productive beta chains retained. Entries are consolidated by CDR3 protein sequence, retaining the most common genes and DNA. The sample has hundreds of thousands of distinct CDR3 sequences on record, more than 15% of them singletons. The top ten hold around a tenth of the sample. Overall study outcomes, separate from this receptor: The authors suggested that each seasonal influenza vaccination may recruit only a limited number of new T cells.

The junction shows trimming of 1 base on V and 1 base on J, plus 10 bases between the germline ends. From the cysteine through the phenylalanine, the CDR3 covers 16 amino acids. The CDR3 DNA has 48 bases and is translated from base 1. In the germline V gene, CDR1 corresponds to SGHTA and CDR2 to FQGNSA. This clonotype was found a few times. What antigen it recognizes has not been identified. No much larger clone exists at a distance of one base, and base qualities are not known. This specimen consisted of PBMCs from blood, obtained 11 to 12 days after vaccination. The chain is encoded by TRBV7-2 joined to TRBJ2-2; the D gene cannot be named for sure. This clonotype was obtained from a man aged 50 to 60 who received an inactivated influenza vaccine. Donor details come from another sample of the same person, matched by shared clones. CDR3 region: CASSLGTRLNTGELFF. The DNA sequence is as follows: TGTGCCAGCAGCTTAGGAACGCGACTGAACACCGGGGAGCTGTTTTTT.